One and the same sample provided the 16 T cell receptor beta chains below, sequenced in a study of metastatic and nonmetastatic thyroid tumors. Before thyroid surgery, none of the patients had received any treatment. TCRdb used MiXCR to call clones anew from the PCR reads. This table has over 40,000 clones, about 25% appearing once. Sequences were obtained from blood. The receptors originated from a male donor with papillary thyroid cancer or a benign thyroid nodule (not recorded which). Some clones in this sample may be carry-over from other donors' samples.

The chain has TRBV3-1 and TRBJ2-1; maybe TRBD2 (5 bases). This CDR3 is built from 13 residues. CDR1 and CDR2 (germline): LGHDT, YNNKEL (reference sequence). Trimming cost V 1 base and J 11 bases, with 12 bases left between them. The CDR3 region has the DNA TGTGCCAGCAGCCAAGGAGACTACTCTAAGCAGTTCTTC. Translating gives CASSQGDYSKQFF.

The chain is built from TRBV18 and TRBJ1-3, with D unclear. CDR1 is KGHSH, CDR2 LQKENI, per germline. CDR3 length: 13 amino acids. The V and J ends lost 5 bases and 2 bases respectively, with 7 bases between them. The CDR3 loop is CASSLLPGNTIYF. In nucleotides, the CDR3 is TGTGCCAGCTCATTGTTACCTGGAAACACCATATATTTT.

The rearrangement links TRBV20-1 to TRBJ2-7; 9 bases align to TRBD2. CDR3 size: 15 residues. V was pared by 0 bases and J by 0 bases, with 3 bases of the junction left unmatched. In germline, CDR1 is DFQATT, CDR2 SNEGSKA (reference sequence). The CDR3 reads CSARDYSGSSYEQYF. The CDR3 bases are TGCAGTGCTAGAGATTATAGCGGGAGCTCCTACGAGCAGTACTTC.

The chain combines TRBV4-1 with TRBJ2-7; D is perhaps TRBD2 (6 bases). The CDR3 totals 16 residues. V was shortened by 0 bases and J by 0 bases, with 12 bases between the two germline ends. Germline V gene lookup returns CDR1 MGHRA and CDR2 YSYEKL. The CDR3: CASSQEPSGYSYEQYF. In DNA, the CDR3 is TGCGCCAGCAGCCAAGAGCCCAGCGGGTACTCCTACGAGCAGTACTTC.

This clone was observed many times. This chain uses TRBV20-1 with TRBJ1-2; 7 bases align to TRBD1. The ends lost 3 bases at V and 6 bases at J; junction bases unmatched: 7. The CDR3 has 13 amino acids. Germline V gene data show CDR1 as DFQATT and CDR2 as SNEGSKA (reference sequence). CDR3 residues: CSASGQVIDGYTF. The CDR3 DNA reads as TGCAGTGCTAGTGGACAGGTCATAGATGGCTACACCTTC.

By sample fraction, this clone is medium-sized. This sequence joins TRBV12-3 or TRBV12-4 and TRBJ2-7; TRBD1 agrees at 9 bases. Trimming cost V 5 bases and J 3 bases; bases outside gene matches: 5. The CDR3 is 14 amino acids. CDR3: CASSTGTGSYEQYF. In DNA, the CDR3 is TGTGCCAGCAGTACCGGGACAGGGAGCTACGAGCAGTACTTC.

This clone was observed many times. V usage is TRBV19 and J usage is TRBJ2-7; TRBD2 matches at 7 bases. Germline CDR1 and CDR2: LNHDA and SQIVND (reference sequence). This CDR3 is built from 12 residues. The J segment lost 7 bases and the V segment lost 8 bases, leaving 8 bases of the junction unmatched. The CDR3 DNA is TGTGCCAGTGGAGCGGGACTGCGGGAGCAGTACTTC. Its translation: CASGAGLREQYF.

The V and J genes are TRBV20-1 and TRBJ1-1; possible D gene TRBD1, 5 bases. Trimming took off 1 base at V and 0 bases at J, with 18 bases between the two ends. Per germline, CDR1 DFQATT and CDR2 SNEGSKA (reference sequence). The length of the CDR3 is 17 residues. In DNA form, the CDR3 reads TGCAGTGCTAGAGTGGCAGGACAACGTGGGATGAACACTGAAGCTTTCTTT. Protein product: CSARVAGQRGMNTEAFF.

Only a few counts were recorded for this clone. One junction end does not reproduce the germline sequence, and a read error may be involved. CDR3 sequence (DNA): TGCGCCAGCAGCACACATCAGGGGTCGGGCACCGGGGAGCCGTTTTTT. This gives the protein CASSTHQGSGTGEPFF. This chain joins TRBV5-1 and TRBJ2-2; possible D gene TRBD1, 6 bases. CDR1 and CDR2 from the germline V gene are SGHRS and YFSETQ. This CDR3 spans 16 amino acids.

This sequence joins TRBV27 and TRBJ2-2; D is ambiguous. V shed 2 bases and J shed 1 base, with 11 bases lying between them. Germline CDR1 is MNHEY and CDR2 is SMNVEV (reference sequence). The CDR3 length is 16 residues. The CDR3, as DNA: TGTGCCAGCAGTTTAGTGACGGCACGGAACACCGGGGAGCTGTTTTTT. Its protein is CASSLVTARNTGELFF.

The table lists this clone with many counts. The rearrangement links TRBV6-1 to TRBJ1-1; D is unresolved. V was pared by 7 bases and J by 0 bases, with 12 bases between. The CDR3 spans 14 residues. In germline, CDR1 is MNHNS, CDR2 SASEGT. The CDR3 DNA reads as TGTGCCAGCAAGTTGGACGCCCTGAACACTGAAGCTTTCTTT. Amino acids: CASKLDALNTEAFF.

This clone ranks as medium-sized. The CDR3 is CASGMSPYNSPLHF. The CDR3 DNA sequence: TGTGCCAGCGGCATGTCGCCCTATAATTCACCCCTCCACTTT. The genes are TRBV6-1 and TRBJ1-6; D not resolved. Looked up from germline, CDR1 is MNHNS and CDR2 is SASEGT. The CDR3 sequence is 14 residues long. Trimming took off 8 bases at V and 2 bases at J, with 10 bases between the two ends.

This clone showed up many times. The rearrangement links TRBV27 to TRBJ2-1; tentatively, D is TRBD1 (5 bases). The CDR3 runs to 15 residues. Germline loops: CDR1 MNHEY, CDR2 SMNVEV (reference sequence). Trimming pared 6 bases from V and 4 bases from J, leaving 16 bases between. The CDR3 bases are TGTGCCAGCAGACGTGGACAAGGCCAGTACAATGAGCAGTTCTTC. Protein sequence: CASRRGQGQYNEQFF.

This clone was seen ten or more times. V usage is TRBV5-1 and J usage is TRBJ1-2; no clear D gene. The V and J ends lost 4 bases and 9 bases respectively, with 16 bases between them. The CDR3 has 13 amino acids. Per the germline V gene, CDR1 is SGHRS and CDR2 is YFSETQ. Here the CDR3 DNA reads TGCGCCAGCAGCGACCGGGCCTCTACCCGCTACACCTTC. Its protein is CASSDRASTRYTF.

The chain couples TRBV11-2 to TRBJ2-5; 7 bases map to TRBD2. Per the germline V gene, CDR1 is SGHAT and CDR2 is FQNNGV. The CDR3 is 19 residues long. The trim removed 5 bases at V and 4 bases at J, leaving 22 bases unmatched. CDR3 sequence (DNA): TGTGCCAGCAGCCCCAGCAGAGCGAGCGGGATATTAGTAGGAGAGACCCAGTACTTC. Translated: CASSPSRASGILVGETQYF.

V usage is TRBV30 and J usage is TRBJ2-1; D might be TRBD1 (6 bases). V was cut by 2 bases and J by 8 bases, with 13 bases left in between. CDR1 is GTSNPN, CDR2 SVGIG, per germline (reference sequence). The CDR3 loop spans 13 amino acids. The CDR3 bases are TGTGCCTGGAGTCTGTCAGGGGTCGATGAGCAGTTCTTC. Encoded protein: CAWSLSGVDEQFF.